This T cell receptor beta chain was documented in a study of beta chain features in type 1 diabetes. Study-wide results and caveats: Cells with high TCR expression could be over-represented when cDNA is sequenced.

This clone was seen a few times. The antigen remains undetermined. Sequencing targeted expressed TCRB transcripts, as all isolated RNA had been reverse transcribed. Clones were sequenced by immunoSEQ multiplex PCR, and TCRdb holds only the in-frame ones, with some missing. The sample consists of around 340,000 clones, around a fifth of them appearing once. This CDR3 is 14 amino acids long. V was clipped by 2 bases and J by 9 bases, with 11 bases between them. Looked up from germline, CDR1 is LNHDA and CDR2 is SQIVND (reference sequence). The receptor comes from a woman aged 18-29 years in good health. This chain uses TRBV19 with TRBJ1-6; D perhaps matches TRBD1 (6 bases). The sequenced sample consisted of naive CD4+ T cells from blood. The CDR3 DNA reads TGTGCCAGTAGTATAAGTGGCAGGGGTTCACCCCTCCACTTT. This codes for CASSISGRGSPLHF.